The 9 T cell receptor beta chains reported below all come from one sample, sequenced in a study of human T cells and chemical hapten exposure. Time point given: pre-sensitization, week 0. Noted treatment: therapeutic diphenylcyclopropenone sensitization with weekly scalp DPC. Via MiXCR, TCRdb re-called the RACE reads, giving one row per CDR3 protein. Altogether 250,000 to 300,000 distinct CDR3 sequences are present, around 7.3% being singletons, with the ten largest covering 0.9% to 1.5%. The source was whole blood, collected in connection with sensitization to the hapten diphenylcyclopropenone (DPC). All receptors come from a man between 18 and 35 years old with alopecia areata. Some clones in this sample may be carry-over from other donors' samples.

The chain joins TRBV7-2 to TRBJ2-2, with D hard to call. V lost 4 bases, J lost 1 base, and 10 bases lay in between. CDR3 size: 15 residues. Germline V lookup: CDR1 SGHTA, CDR2 FQGNSA. CDR3 coding DNA: TGTGCCAGCAGCTCGAGGCGCCTGAACACCGGGGAGCTGTTTTTT. The encoded protein is CASSSRRLNTGELFF.

This clonotype showed up many times. This chain uses TRBV28 with TRBJ1-3, with D perhaps matching TRBD1 (5 bases). The V end was cut by 6 bases, the J end by 0 bases, with 15 bases between. This CDR3 spans 16 amino acids. Germline V gene sequence: CDR1 MDHEN, CDR2 SYDVKM. The DNA of the CDR3 is TGTGCCAGCAGCCCCACCGGGGACCTCTCTGGAAACACCATATATTTT. Translated, it gives CASSPTGDLSGNTIYF. Full variable domain (remainder filled in from reference TRBV28 and TRBJ1-3): DVKVTQSSRYLVKRTGEKVFLECVQDMDHENMFWYRQDPGLGLRLIYFSYDVKMKEKGDIPEGYSVSREKKERFSLILESASTNQTSMYLCASSPTGDLSGNTIYFGEGSWLTVV.

This clonotype came up many times. V and J are TRBV6-5 and TRBJ1-3; D is unclear. V lost 0 bases and J lost 4, with 10 bases in between. The CDR3 totals 15 residues. Per the germline V gene, CDR1 is MNHEY and CDR2 is SVGAGI. CDR3 loop: CASSYSPGLGNTIYF. The CDR3 nucleotides are TGTGCCAGCAGTTACTCGCCGGGCCTCGGAAACACCATATATTTT.

V and J are TRBV5-1 and TRBJ1-5; possibly TRBD1 for D (5 bases). The CDR3 length is 14 residues. V was trimmed by 0 bases and J by 10 bases, leaving 14 bases between them. Looked up from germline, CDR1 is SGHRS and CDR2 is YFSETQ. The CDR3 sequence: CASSLDIGVLPQHF. CDR3 nucleotides: TGCGCCAGCAGCTTGGATATAGGGGTTTTACCCCAGCATTTT.

This clonotype appeared a few times. V gene TRBV11-2 combines with J gene TRBJ1-4; a possible D gene is TRBD1 (6 bases). The V and J ends lost 6 bases and 8 bases respectively, with 13 bases between them. Germline V gene sequence: CDR1 SGHAT, CDR2 FQNNGV. This CDR3 comprises 13 residues. Written as DNA, the CDR3 is TGTGCCAGCAGTCCGACAGGCCGCGAAAAACTGTTTTTT. It is translated as CASSPTGREKLFF.

This clonotype was seen many times. V usage is TRBV5-1 and J usage is TRBJ1-1, with D unclear. The V gene lost 5 bases and the J gene lost 0 bases, with 11 bases spanning the gap. This CDR3 is 14 amino acids long. CDR1 is SGHRS, CDR2 YFSETQ, per germline. CDR3 sequence: CASSPPQVNTEAFF. The CDR3 DNA is TGCGCCAGCAGTCCCCCTCAAGTGAACACTGAAGCTTTCTTT.

This clonotype was seen just once. The DNA for the CDR3 is TGCAGCGTTGAAGATGGCCCCTCCTACGAGCAGTACTTC. Amino acid sequence: CSVEDGPSYEQYF. The chain recombines TRBV29-1 with TRBJ2-7; the D is unclear. This CDR3 region has 13 residues. CDR1 is SQVTM and CDR2 is ANQGSEA in the germline V gene. Trimming took 0 bases from V and 0 from J, leaving 6 bases between them.

This sequence joins TRBV7-2 and TRBJ2-5; the match to TRBD2 covers 7 bases. This CDR3 comprises 16 residues. CDR1 is SGHTA and CDR2 is FQGNSA in the germline V gene. The junction had 14 bases not matched to a gene; V was cut back by 4 bases and J by 6 bases. CDR3 residues: CASSSPRLADAKTQYF. CDR3 bases: TGTGCCAGCAGCTCCCCCCGGCTAGCGGACGCCAAGACCCAGTACTTC.

This clonotype came up a few times. The V gene is TRBV4-1, the J gene TRBJ1-2; D is perhaps TRBD1 (5 bases). CDR3 length: 15 residues. Trimming left V 4 bases short and J 5 bases short, with 17 bases between. CDR1 is MGHRA, CDR2 YSYEKL, per germline. CDR3: CASSPQQGIWYGYTF. CDR3 nucleotide sequence: TGCGCCAGCAGCCCCCAGCAGGGAATCTGGTATGGCTACACCTTC.